The 21 T cell receptor beta chains below were found in one sample sequenced in a study of regulatory T cells in long-lasting Graves disease. Time point indicated: persistent/refractory GD, antithyroid drugs over 5 years with positive TRAb. PBMC-extracted RNA yielded the TCR library. Arm-PCR with iRepertoire HTBI primers amplified the CDR3 regions for these TCR beta libraries. TCRdb processed the multiplex PCR reads anew with MiXCR; each CDR3 protein has one entry. The sample yields 450,000 or so distinct CDR3 sequences, 20% seen once. This specimen was peripheral blood mononuclear cells (PBMCs), taken when the disease was refractory, from a patient treated with antithyroid drugs. All receptors derive from a female donor with Graves disease.

This clonotype was counted a few times. V gene TRBV6-2 or TRBV6-3 combines with J gene TRBJ2-4, with unresolved D. The CDR3 spans 14 residues. The ends were cut back, 0 bases at V and 5 bases at J, with 8 bases in the middle. Germline V gene data show CDR1 as MNHEY and CDR2 as SVGEGT. The CDR3 DNA sequence: TGTGCCAGCAGTTACTCTGGATTTCAAAACATTCAGTACTTC. This codes for CASSYSGFQNIQYF.

This clonotype was seen a few times. The rearrangement joins TRBV29-1 to TRBJ2-7; 10 positions match TRBD1. The CDR3 has 13 residues. Germline loops: CDR1 SQVTM, CDR2 ANQGSEA. With V trimmed by 4 bases and J by 2 bases, 2 bases remained unmatched. CDR3 amino acids: CSVGDRGTYEQYF. The DNA of the CDR3 is TGCAGCGTTGGGGACAGGGGAACCTACGAGCAGTACTTC.

This clonotype was seen ten or more times. The chain uses TRBV12-3 or TRBV12-4 and TRBJ1-2; D unresolved. This CDR3 has 15 amino acids. The V end lost 6 bases, the J end lost 4 bases, and 18 bases lay between the germline ends. CDR3 residues: CASSHPGKGGYGYTF. The CDR3 DNA follows: TGTGCCAGCAGCCACCCCGGGAAGGGCGGCTATGGCTACACCTTC.

This clonotype was recorded at least ten times. This sequence joins TRBV27 and TRBJ1-4; the D gene is possibly TRBD1 (5 bases). The length of the CDR3 is 13 residues. The V end lost 6 bases, the J end lost 5 bases, and 10 bases lay between the germline ends. Germline V gene sequence: CDR1 MNHEY, CDR2 SMNVEV (reference sequence). This chain's CDR3 is CASSPTVNEKLFF. CDR3 sequence (DNA): TGTGCCAGCAGCCCGACAGTAAATGAAAAACTGTTTTTT. Filled out from reference TRBV27 and TRBJ1-4, the complete variable domain reads EAQVTQNPRYLITVTGKKLTVTCSQNMNHEYMSWYRQDPGLGLRQIYYSMNVEVTDKGDVPEGYKVSRKEKRNFPLILESPSPNQTSLYFCASSPTVNEKLFFGSGTQLSVL.

This clonotype appeared a few times. The V gene is TRBV7-3, the J gene TRBJ2-7; D ambiguous. Trimming removed 3 bases from V and 0 bases from J, with 15 bases in between. This CDR3 spans 16 amino acids. Germline-derived CDR1 and CDR2 are SGHTA and FQGTGA. The CDR3 region is CASSLGSRMDSYEQYF. Written as DNA, the CDR3 is TGTGCCAGCAGCTTGGGCTCCAGAATGGACTCCTACGAGCAGTACTTC.

Regarding this clonotype: Possible read error: a much larger clone is one base away. The J gene is TRBJ2-7, the V gene TRBV7-9; TRBD1 matches 7 bases. Per the germline V gene, CDR1 is SEHNR and CDR2 is FQNEAQ (reference sequence). The CDR3 runs to 13 residues. Trimming took 6 bases from V and 3 from J; bases not matched to a gene: 5. CDR3 DNA sequence: TGTGCCAGCAGTGGACAGGACCGCTACGAGCAGTACTTC. It is translated as CASSGQDRYEQYF.

The chain recombines TRBV4-3 with TRBJ1-3; D possibly corresponds to TRBD1 (6 bases). This CDR3 is built from 14 residues. The V gene's germline CDR1 is LGHNA and CDR2 YSLEER. Trimming removed 6 bases from V and 1 base from J, with 10 bases in between. The CDR3 DNA sequence: TGCGCCAGCAGGAATACAGGGTCTGGAAACACCATATATTTT. This translates into CASRNTGSGNTIYF.

The rearrangement joins TRBV14 to TRBJ2-7; D gene ambiguous. This CDR3 comprises 13 residues. V was cut by 2 bases and J by 5 bases, with 10 bases left in between. Germline values: CDR1 SGHDN, CDR2 FVKESK. The CDR3 bases are TGTGCCAGCAGCCAACTGAAATACAACGAGCAGTACTTC. This sequence encodes CASSQLKYNEQYF.

In this sample, this clonotype turned up many times. The genes are TRBV28 and TRBJ2-7; 12 nucleotides align to TRBD1. With 6 bases clipped from V and 0 bases from J, the junction kept 9 bases outside the gene matches. Germline loops: CDR1 MDHEN, CDR2 SYDVKM. The CDR3 runs 17 residues. The CDR3 coding sequence is TGTGCCAGCAGCCCCTCCGGGACAGGGGGCTTCTCCTACGAGCAGTACTTC. Its protein is CASSPSGTGGFSYEQYF.

With respect to this clonotype: A much larger clone differs by one base, so this may be a read error. The rearrangement joins TRBV20-1 to TRBJ2-3; TRBD2 is a possible D gene (5 bases). The DNA end favors TRBJ2-5, so the J call may be wrong. From germline, CDR1 is DFQATT and CDR2 SNEGSKA (reference sequence). There are 12 residues in the CDR3. The CDR3 DNA is TGCAGTGCTCGGACTCGGGTGGAGACCCAGTACTTC. Translated: CSARTRVETQYF.

Comments on this clonotype: The CDR3 does not end in the conserved phenylalanine or tryptophan, so this is likely a read error. The chain has TRBV12-3 or TRBV12-4 and TRBJ2-7; unclear D gene. CDR3 length equals 11 residues. V shed 8 bases and J shed 1 base, with 6 bases lying between them. CDR3 loop: CASGRSYEQYL. Written as DNA, the CDR3 is TGTGCCAGCGGGCGGTCCTACGAGCAGTACCTC.

The chain employs TRBV7-2 and TRBJ2-1, with D perhaps TRBD2 (5 bases). The CDR3 length is 15 residues. Germline assignment: CDR1 SGHTA and CDR2 FQGNSA. The V and J ends lost 7 bases and 2 bases respectively, with 15 bases between them. CDR3 nucleotide sequence: TGTGCCAGCAACCCTATGGTGGGAGCCTACAATGAGCAGTTCTTC. Its protein is CASNPMVGAYNEQFF.

This clonotype occurred a few times. The CDR3 sequence: CASSYSGQGLPYEQYF. The CDR3 DNA reads TGTGCCAGCAGTTACTCGGGACAGGGGCTTCCCTACGAGCAGTACTTC. The rearrangement links TRBV6-6 to TRBJ2-7; TRBD1 aligns across 10 bases. The germline V gene has CDR1 MNHNY and CDR2 SVGAGI (reference sequence). Trimming at V came to 0 bases and at J to 2 bases, leaving 4 bases not matched to a gene. CDR3 length equals 16 residues.

This clonotype was seen a handful of times. The CDR3 DNA reads as TGTGCCAGCAGTGATGGCTTCTCTGGAAACACCATATATTTT. This gives the protein CASSDGFSGNTIYF. The chain couples TRBV6-1 to TRBJ1-3; D is uncertain. The ends were cut back, 3 bases at V and 0 bases at J, with 6 bases in the middle. Germline assignment: CDR1 MNHNS and CDR2 SASEGT. The CDR3 spans 14 residues.

The V gene is TRBV12-3 or TRBV12-4, the J gene TRBJ1-5; D is unresolved. The CDR3 consists of 14 residues. V shed 3 bases and J shed 4 bases, with 10 bases lying between them. DNA for the CDR3: TGTGCCAGCAGTTTCGGACGGGTAAATCAGCCCCAGCATTTT. This sequence encodes CASSFGRVNQPQHF.

This clonotype turned up a few times. Relative to the germline gene, one junction end is altered; a read error may explain this. The chain recombines TRBV5-1 with TRBJ2-7, with 10 nucleotides matching TRBD2. From germline, CDR1 is SGHRS and CDR2 YFSETQ. CDR3 length equals 13 residues. The CDR3 nucleotides read TGTGCCAGCAAGGAAGCGGGAGGGTACGAGCAGTACTTC. Translating it yields CASKEAGGYEQYF.

This clonotype has ten or more counts. DNA of the CDR3: TGTGCCAGCAGCCGTGGGGGTTGGGAGACCCAGTACTTC. As protein: CASSRGGWETQYF. The V and J genes are TRBV7-2 and TRBJ2-5; either TRBD1 or TRBD2 may supply D (5 bases each). The CDR3 has 13 residues. The V gene's germline CDR1 is SGHTA and CDR2 FQGNSA. The ends were cut back, 5 bases at V and 5 bases at J, with 12 bases in the middle. The full variable domain, rest sourced from reference TRBV7-2 and TRBJ2-5, is GAGVSQSPSNKVTEKGKDVELRCDPISGHTALYWYRQSLGQGLEFLIYFQGNSAPDKSGLPSDRFSAERTGGSVSTLTIQRTQQEDSAVYLCASSRGGWETQYFGPGTRLLVL.

This clonotype was seen repeatedly, ten times or more. The V and J genes are TRBV6-2 or TRBV6-3 and TRBJ1-2; possibly TRBD1 for D (6 bases). Per germline, CDR1 MNHEY and CDR2 SVGEGT. CDR3 length equals 15 residues. Between the trimmed V and J ends, which lost 4 bases and 4 bases, there was a span of 16 bases. CDR3 in amino acids: CASSSPGGGGYGYTF. CDR3 DNA: TGTGCCAGCAGTTCCCCGGGGGGGGGCGGCTATGGCTACACCTTC.

This clonotype was seen many times. The chain combines TRBV27 with TRBJ2-5, with D unclear. This CDR3 is 12 amino acids long. The V gene lost 4 bases and the J gene lost 5 bases, with 8 bases spanning the gap. The germline CDR1 and CDR2 sequences are MNHEY and SMNVEV (reference sequence). As DNA, the CDR3 is TGTGCCAGCAGTTCTGGTTCCGAGACCCAGTACTTC. As protein: CASSSGSETQYF.

This clonotype was detected ten times or more. This sequence joins TRBV6-5 and TRBJ2-7; the D gene is possibly TRBD1 (6 bases). The CDR3 spans 15 residues. Germline V lookup: CDR1 MNHEY, CDR2 SVGAGI. V lost 4 bases, J lost 4 bases, and 17 bases lay in between. CDR3 amino acids: CASSSGRDIPYEQYF. For the CDR3, the DNA is TGTGCCAGCAGTTCCGGTAGGGACATTCCTTACGAGCAGTACTTC.

This clonotype was detected a few times. The chain links TRBV5-6 to TRBJ1-5, with D maybe TRBD1 (6 bases). The V end was cut by 4 bases, the J end by 5 bases, with 10 bases between. The V gene's germline CDR1 is SGHDT and CDR2 YYEEEE. There are 13 residues in the CDR3. CDR3 region: CASSRDIDQPQHF. CDR3 bases: TGTGCCAGCAGCCGGGACATCGATCAGCCCCAGCATTTT. Filled out from reference TRBV5-6 and TRBJ1-5, the complete variable domain reads DAGVTQSPTHLIKTRGQQVTLRCSPKSGHDTVSWYQQALGQGPQFIFQYYEEEERQRGNFPDRFSGHQFPNYSSELNVNALLLGDSALYLCASSRDIDQPQHFGDGTRLSIL.